The source of this T cell receptor (beta chain) is a study of cytomegalovirus exposure and HLA in healthy donors. Study-level findings and limits: Immune exposure was documented only through CMV serostatus. Among TCR sequences, most were rare, though some public TCRs appeared in many donors.

The PCR used 60 Vbeta and 13 Jbeta primers. This table comes from immunoSEQ multiplex PCR, and its TCRdb copy is limited to in-frame clones, with some not included. The sample lists under 200,000 clones, about 72% occurring once. This CDR3 comprises 16 residues. Looked up from germline, CDR1 is SGHRS and CDR2 is YFSETQ. V lost 4 bases to trimming and J lost 3 bases; unmatched junction nucleotides: 5. Worth noting for this clone: What it binds is unknown.

The TCR was taken from a man between 50 and 59 years old in good health and CMV-seropositive. The material sequenced was PBMCs. V usage is TRBV5-1 and J usage is TRBJ2-2, with 11 bases that match TRBD1. CDR3 region: CASSPGQGAYTGELFF. In DNA, the CDR3 is TGCGCCAGCAGCCCCGGACAGGGGGCCTACACCGGGGAGCTGTTTTTT. The full variable domain, with the rest looked up from reference TRBV5-1 and TRBJ2-2, is KAGVTQTPRYLIKTRGQQVTLSCSPISGHRSVSWYQQTPGQGLQFLFEYFSETQRNKGNFPGRFSGRQFSNSRSEMNVSTLELGDSALYLCASSPGQGAYTGELFFGEGSRLTVL.